This passage covers 21 T cell receptor beta chains from one sample sequenced in a study of regulatory T cells in long-lasting Graves disease. As to time point: newly diagnosed GD, antithyroid drugs for less than 3 months. From PBMCs, RNA was extracted and then used to make the TCR library. Researchers made TCR beta libraries by using iRepertoire HTBI primers and running Arm-PCR on CDR3 regions. From the multiplex PCR reads, TCRdb called clonotypes with MiXCR, one entry per CDR3 protein. The table lists 620,000 or so distinct CDR3 sequences, roughly 15% of them singletons. These data also featured in a second study, about T cells in Graves' hyperthyroidism and ophthalmopathy.

This specimen was peripheral blood mononuclear cells (PBMCs), taken at new diagnosis, from a patient treated with antithyroid drugs. The receptors derive from a woman aged 30 to 39 with Graves disease.

The rearrangement joins TRBV28 to TRBJ1-2; 9 bases line up with TRBD1. The V segment lost 6 bases and the J segment 1 base; nucleotides outside the gene matches: 9. Germline CDR1 MDHEN, CDR2 SYDVKM. This CDR3 comprises 16 residues. As DNA, the CDR3 is TGTGCCAGCAGACCTACAGGGGGCCCCCTTAACTATGGCTACACCTTC. Amino acids: CASRPTGGPLNYGYTF.

This clonotype was counted ten times or more. This sequence joins TRBV12-3 or TRBV12-4 and TRBJ2-1, with D hard to call. The V end lost 5 bases, the J end lost 4 bases, and 9 bases lay between the germline ends. The length of the CDR3 is 13 residues. The CDR3 spells CASSGPAYNEQFF. DNA for the CDR3: TGTGCCAGCAGTGGACCGGCTTACAATGAGCAGTTCTTC.

This clonotype has only a few counts. The V and J genes are TRBV30 and TRBJ2-5, with D possibly being TRBD2 (6 bases). The CDR3 spans 13 residues. V was clipped by 0 bases and J by 5 bases, with 10 bases between them. CDR1 is GTSNPN and CDR2 is SVGIG in the germline V gene (reference sequence). In DNA form, the CDR3 reads TGTGCCTGGAGTGTCCGGGGGATGGAGACCCAGTACTTC. As protein: CAWSVRGMETQYF.

In this sample, this clonotype turned up many times. As DNA, the CDR3 is TGTGCCAGCAGTCCGGGGGGTCTAGCGGGGACGCAAGAGACCCAGTACTTC. Translating it yields CASSPGGLAGTQETQYF. The V and J genes are TRBV28 and TRBJ2-5; 9 bases are a match to TRBD2. The germline V gene has CDR1 MDHEN and CDR2 SYDVKM. J was trimmed by 2 bases and V by 5 bases; bases with no gene match: 12. The CDR3 runs to 17 residues. Full variable domain (missing parts from reference TRBV28 and TRBJ2-5): DVKVTQSSRYLVKRTGEKVFLECVQDMDHENMFWYRQDPGLGLRLIYFSYDVKMKEKGDIPEGYSVSREKKERFSLILESASTNQTSMYLCASSPGGLAGTQETQYFGPGTRLLVL.

At least ten counts were recorded for this clonotype. This chain uses TRBV18 with TRBJ1-2; a weak D match, TRBD1 (6 bases). In germline, CDR1 is KGHSH, CDR2 LQKENI. The length of the CDR3 is 14 residues. The ends were cut back, 2 bases at V and 6 bases at J, with 13 bases in the middle. CDR3 protein: CASSPRGRGDGYTF. In DNA form, the CDR3 reads TGTGCCAGCTCACCAAGGGGCAGGGGTGATGGCTACACCTTC. Supplemented by reference TRBV18 and TRBJ1-2, the full variable domain reads NAGVMQNPRHLVRRRGQEARLRCSPMKGHSHVYWYRQLPEEGLKFMVYLQKENIIDESGMPKERFSAEFPKEGPSILRIQQVVRGDSAAYFCASSPRGRGDGYTFGSGTRLTVV.

J is TRBJ1-2 and V is TRBV20-1, with D tentatively TRBD1 (5 bases). CDR1 is DFQATT, CDR2 SNEGSKA, per germline (reference sequence). V was cut by 0 bases and J by 8 bases, with 19 bases left in between. The CDR3 spans 15 residues. Here the CDR3 reads CSAREKTVRIYGYTF. The CDR3 DNA follows: TGCAGTGCTAGAGAAAAGACAGTGCGAATCTACGGCTACACCTTC.

This clonotype was observed at least ten times. The chain uses TRBV7-3 and TRBJ1-6; TRBD1 might be the D (6 bases). Germline CDR1 and CDR2: SGHTA and FQGTGA. Trimming cost V 6 bases and J 5 bases, with 11 bases left between them. The CDR3 sequence is 14 residues long. Here the CDR3 DNA reads TGTGCCAGCAGACCGGGACACCATAATTCACCCCTCCACTTT. Translated, it gives CASRPGHHNSPLHF.

Worth noting for this clonotype: With a much larger clone just one base away, this may be a read error. This chain connects TRBV2 to TRBJ2-1; D is possibly TRBD1 (7 bases). The germline CDR1 and CDR2 sequences are SNHLY and FYNNEI. CDR3 size: 17 residues. The CDR3: CASSERGLTAGANERFF. The CDR3 DNA is TGTGCCAGCAGTGAAAGGGGGCTGACAGCGGGCGCCAATGAGCGGTTCTTC.

The genes are TRBV5-1 and TRBJ2-2; the D is unclear. The length of the CDR3 is 11 residues. V was trimmed by 8 bases and J by 9 bases, leaving 11 bases between them. Germline CDR1 reads SGHRS; CDR2 reads YFSETQ. CDR3 loop: CASQSTRELFF. CDR3 bases: TGCGCCAGTCAATCGACCAGGGAGCTGTTTTTT.

The chain couples TRBV19 to TRBJ1-1; possible D gene TRBD1, 6 bases. Germline V gene lookup returns CDR1 LNHDA and CDR2 SQIVND (reference sequence). The CDR3 runs to 14 residues. Trimming removed 7 bases from V and 1 base from J, with 13 bases in between. The CDR3 reads CASKLGQRNTEAFF. CDR3 nucleotides: TGTGCCAGTAAACTTGGACAGCGGAACACTGAAGCTTTCTTT.

The chain joins TRBV19 to TRBJ1-2; 12 bases line up with TRBD1. Germline CDR1 is LNHDA and CDR2 is SQIVND (reference sequence). V lost 4 bases, J lost 4 bases, and 7 bases stayed unmatched. The CDR3 is made up of 16 amino acids. CDR3 protein: CASSNLPGQGAYGYTF. In DNA, the CDR3 is TGTGCCAGTAGTAACCTACCGGGACAGGGGGCCTATGGCTACACCTTC.

The gene calls are TRBV7-2 and TRBJ1-2, with D perhaps TRBD1 (5 bases). V lost 5 bases, J lost 8 bases, and 12 bases lay in between. CDR3 size: 12 residues. Germline lookup yields CDR1 SGHTA and CDR2 FQGNSA. CDR3 protein: CASSRDSGGYTF. Here the CDR3 DNA reads TGTGCCAGCAGCCGTGACAGCGGCGGCTACACCTTC.

This clonotype was detected ten times or more. V and J are TRBV7-2 and TRBJ1-2; D is undetermined. The CDR3 loop spans 14 amino acids. Germline V gene sequence: CDR1 SGHTA, CDR2 FQGNSA. V shed 5 bases and J shed 5 bases, with 15 bases lying between them. The CDR3 DNA reads TGTGCCAGCAGCCCAACCCAATCGGTTTATGGCTACACCTTC. Protein sequence: CASSPTQSVYGYTF.

In regard to this clonotype: A much larger clone differs by one base, so this may be a read error. A read error is likely, as this CDR3 ends without the conserved phenylalanine or tryptophan. The chain has TRBV27 and TRBJ2-1; 7 nucleotides match TRBD2. This CDR3 is 15 amino acids long. Germline CDR1 reads MNHEY; CDR2 reads SMNVEV (reference sequence). Losses at the gene ends were 5 bases for V and 8 bases for J; bases not matched to a gene: 12. CDR3 coding DNA: TGTGCCAGCAGTGTCCGGGACTACATCCCCGATGAGCAGTTCCTC. This encodes CASSVRDYIPDEQFL.

The CDR3 region is CASSLRGRDSYYEQYF. In DNA form, the CDR3 reads TGTGCCAGCAGCTTAAGAGGGCGGGACAGCTACTACGAGCAGTACTTC. The rearrangement links TRBV11-2 to TRBJ2-7, with a weak D call TRBD1 (7 bases). Germline CDR1 and CDR2: SGHAT and FQNNGV. Trimming stripped 2 bases from V and 3 bases from J, with 17 bases between. The CDR3 loop spans 16 amino acids.

This clonotype was observed a few times. One end of the junction varies from germline; a read error may be responsible. The chain has TRBV12-3 or TRBV12-4 and TRBJ1-2, with D hard to call. CDR3 length: 12 residues. The DNA for the CDR3 is TGTGCCAGCAGTTCGGTGACCTATGCCTACACCTTC. Its protein product is CASSSVTYAYTF.

The V and J genes are TRBV6-2 or TRBV6-3 and TRBJ1-1; 7 positions match TRBD1. The CDR3 consists of 12 residues. CDR1 is MNHEY, CDR2 SVGEGT, per germline. V gave up 7 bases and J gave up 5 bases; unmatched junction bases: 4. DNA for the CDR3: TGTGCCAGCAAAGCGACAGGGACTGAAGCTTTCTTT. Its translation is CASKATGTEAFF.

This clonotype was detected a few times. The chain combines TRBV14 with TRBJ2-5, with a weak D call TRBD2 (7 bases). CDR1 is SGHDN and CDR2 is FVKESK in the germline V gene. The CDR3 runs 17 residues. Trimming left V 0 bases short and J 0 bases short, with 14 bases between. Here the CDR3 DNA reads TGTGCCAGCAGCCAAGAGAGGGGGGGACCGTACCAAGAGACCCAGTACTTC. As protein: CASSQERGGPYQETQYF.

The J gene is TRBJ2-7, the V gene TRBV12-3 or TRBV12-4; D is perhaps TRBD1 (6 bases). V gave up 4 bases and J gave up 2 bases, with 12 bases separating them. The CDR3 is 14 residues long. The CDR3 nucleotides read TGTGCCAGCAGTTCGCAGGGGAAGCCCTACGAGCAGTACTTC. Translation: CASSSQGKPYEQYF.

The rearrangement links TRBV12-3 or TRBV12-4 to TRBJ2-1; 9 nucleotides line up with TRBD1. Trimming at V came to 3 bases and at J to 8 bases, leaving 8 bases not matched to a gene. The CDR3 is 15 amino acids. The DNA for the CDR3 is TGTGCCAGCAGTTTCGGACAGGGGCGAATGTATGAGCAGTTCTTC. Its protein is CASSFGQGRMYEQFF.

This clonotype appeared a few times. The J gene is TRBJ2-2, the V gene TRBV19; 7 nucleotides match TRBD2. Trimming at V came to 5 bases and at J to 4 bases, leaving 13 bases not matched to a gene. CDR1 is LNHDA, CDR2 SQIVND, per germline (reference sequence). The CDR3 is made up of 17 amino acids. This chain's CDR3 is CASSPQVAGFGTGELFF. The DNA of the CDR3 is TGTGCCAGTAGTCCCCAGGTAGCGGGCTTCGGCACCGGGGAGCTGTTTTTT.